The present T cell receptor (beta chain) was sequenced within a study of CD8 T cells in Susac syndrome. Study results and limitations: In Susac syndrome, CD8+ expansion was highest in TEMRA and active disease.

The CDR3 spans 14 residues. V lost 1 base, J lost 5 bases, and 7 bases stayed unmatched. The germline CDR1 and CDR2 sequences are DFQATT and SNEGSKA (reference sequence). Of note for this clonotype: Its matching antigen is unknown.

Reverse transcription of about 0.5 to 1 ug RNA used random hexamers. Across 54 Vbeta and 13 Jbeta, TCR beta CDR3 was amplified with immunoSEQ multiplex PCR. TCRdb redid the calling of the immunoSEQ multiplex PCR reads with MiXCR, one entry per CDR3 protein. Found here are about 150,000 distinct CDR3 sequences, 95% of them singletons; the top ten hold about 0.18%. The TCR sequence derives from a human donor with Susac syndrome. Sequencing was carried out using CD8+ T cells from PBMCs. The chain combines TRBV20-1 with TRBJ2-5, with 7 bases matching TRBD1. CDR3 nucleotides: TGCAGTGCTAGAGTCACAGGGGTGGTGGAGACCCAGTACTTC. Protein: CSARVTGVVETQYF.